In this sample, the clone carrying this T cell receptor beta chain turned up once. The CDR3 is made up of 14 amino acids. CDR1 SGHRS and CDR2 YFSETQ come from the germline V gene. The V gene lost 1 base and the J gene lost 1 base, with 8 bases spanning the gap. The data were obtained in a study of blood T cell repertoires in COVID-19. In the study overall: COVID-19 samples from acute and convalescent phases originated in the United States, Italy and Spain. In each case, the material was cDNA or gDNA derived from T cells, B-cell-depleted T cells, or PBMCs.

Authors' methods: Reference gene primer amplification in the assay estimated nucleated cell counts. The method was immunoSEQ multiplex PCR; TCRdb's version includes in-frame clones alone and lacks a portion of them. V and J calls plus clone size are reproduced from that table; the DNA served to infer D and trimming. This sample has 200,000 to 250,000 clones, with about 85% found just once. Specimen: peripheral blood. The origin of this receptor is a woman aged 60-70 years with active or convalescent COVID-19. The chain couples TRBV5-1 to TRBJ2-5; no definite D call. CDR3 coding DNA: TGCGCCAGCAGCTTGTTTTCGTCCCAAGAGACCCAGTACTTC. This translates into CASSLFSSQETQYF.